This T cell receptor (beta chain) was sequenced in a study of T-cell memory formation after mild COVID-19. Overall study context: Each donor largely had its own TCR clusters. Study findings and constraints: For contracting clones, CD4+ ones sat mainly in CM and EM, CD8+ in EMRA.

On this clonotype itself: Antigen unknown.

One entry per CDR3 protein results from TCRdb running MiXCR on the 5' RACE reads. The table lists roughly 200,000 distinct CDR3 sequences, roughly 10% of them singletons, with around 3.3% in the top ten. Sequenced sample: PBMCs or a T cell subset sorted from them (not recorded which). The TCR comes from a man between 18 and 35 years old who had mild COVID-19 (a few samples of this study predate the infection). Cell type and time point are not known.

DNA for the CDR3: TGTGCCAGCAGTTTAGTAGATCCTAGCAATCAGCCCCAGCATTTT. Protein sequence: CASSLVDPSNQPQHF. The chain uses TRBV12-3 or TRBV12-4 and TRBJ1-5, with D hard to call. The CDR3 spans 15 residues. Trimming removed 1 base from V and 0 bases from J, with 7 bases in between.